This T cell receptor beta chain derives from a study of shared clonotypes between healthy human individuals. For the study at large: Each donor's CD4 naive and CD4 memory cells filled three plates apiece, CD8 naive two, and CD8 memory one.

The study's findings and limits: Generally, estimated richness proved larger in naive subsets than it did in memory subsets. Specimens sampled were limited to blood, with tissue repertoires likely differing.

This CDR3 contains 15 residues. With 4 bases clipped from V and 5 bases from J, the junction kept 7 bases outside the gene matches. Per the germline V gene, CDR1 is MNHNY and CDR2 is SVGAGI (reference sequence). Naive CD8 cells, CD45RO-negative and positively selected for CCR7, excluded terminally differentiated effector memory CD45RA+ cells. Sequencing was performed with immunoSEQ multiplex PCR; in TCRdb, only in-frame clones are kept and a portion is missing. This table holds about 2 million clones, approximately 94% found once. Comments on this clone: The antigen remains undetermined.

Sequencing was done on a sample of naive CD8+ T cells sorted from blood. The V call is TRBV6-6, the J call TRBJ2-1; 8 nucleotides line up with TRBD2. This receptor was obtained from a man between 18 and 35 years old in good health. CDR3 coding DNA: TGTGCCAGCAGTTTTAGCGGGGCCGTGGACAATGAGCAGTTCTTC. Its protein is CASSFSGAVDNEQFF.